This T cell receptor (beta chain) is from a study of blood T cell repertoires in COVID-19. In the original workflow: Amplification of reference gene primers provided the estimated nucleated cell counts. Repertoires were generated with immunoSEQ multiplex PCR, while TCRdb's copy carries only in-frame clones and drops some. V, J and clone size derive from that table, while D and trimming were established from the DNA sequence. In the table there are a few hundred thousand clones, about 90% of which are singletons. V shed 2 bases and J 4 bases; nucleotides not matched to a gene: 1. CDR3 length: 16 amino acids. The germline V gene has CDR1 MNHEY and CDR2 SVGAGI.

This rearrangement joins TRBV6-5 to TRBJ2-2; 13 bases agree with TRBD2. Sequencing used PBMCs or T cells enriched from blood (not recorded which). The sequence came from a woman aged 30 to 39 who had recovered from COVID-19. CDR3: CASSYGLAGVTGELFF. The DNA for the CDR3 is TGTGCCAGCAGTTACGGACTAGCGGGGGTCACCGGGGAGCTGTTTTTT.